These T cell receptor beta chains were read from a single sample in a study of cytomegalovirus exposure and HLA in healthy donors. This table comes from immunoSEQ multiplex PCR, and its TCRdb copy is limited to in-frame clones, with some not included. The sample consists of 85,000 to 120,000 clones, approximately 82% of them appearing once. The sample taken for sequencing was PBMCs. These receptors were collected from a middle-aged man in good health and CMV-seronegative. Both conserved end residues are part of each CDR3. D genes are given only for firm matches. Size is omitted from some rows. Given values are once, few, many or a class for expanded clones.

CDR3aa: CASSPLGGGAVNEQFF
CDR3nt: TGTGCCAGCAGCCCTTTAGGAGGGGGGGCGGTAAATGAGCAGTTCTTC
v_gene: TRBV9
j_gene: TRBJ2-1
abundance: NA
d_gene: NA

CDR3aa: CASSVAWRQNYGYTF
CDR3nt: TGTGCCAGCAGCGTAGCTTGGCGGCAGAACTATGGCTACACCTTC
v_gene: TRBV9
j_gene: TRBJ1-2
abundance: NA
d_gene: NA

CDR3aa: CASRNRDNSYEQYF
CDR3nt: TGTGCCAGCAGGAACCGGGACAACTCCTACGAGCAGTACTTC
v_gene: TRBV2
j_gene: TRBJ2-7
abundance: once
d_gene: NA

CDR3aa: CASSGGRVFNEQFF
CDR3nt: TGTGCCAGCAGCGGAGGGAGGGTTTTCAATGAGCAGTTCTTC
v_gene: TRBV25-1
j_gene: TRBJ2-1
abundance: NA
d_gene: TRBD2

CDR3aa: CASSEITSGAYEQYF
CDR3nt: TGTGCCAGCAGTGAGATCACTAGCGGGGCCTACGAGCAGTACTTC
v_gene: TRBV6-1
j_gene: TRBJ2-7
abundance: NA
d_gene: TRBD2

CDR3aa: CASNQDRVNTEAFF
CDR3nt: TGTGCCAGTAACCAAGACAGGGTGAACACTGAAGCTTTCTTT
v_gene: TRBV19
j_gene: TRBJ1-1
abundance: NA
d_gene: TRBD1

CDR3aa: CASRPAGTGVYNEQFF
CDR3nt: TGTGCCAGTAGGCCAGCCGGGACAGGAGTATACAATGAGCAGTTCTTC
v_gene: TRBV19
j_gene: TRBJ2-1
abundance: NA
d_gene: TRBD1

CDR3aa: CASSSAGEGFYEQYF
CDR3nt: TGCGCCAGCAGTTCGGCGGGGGAAGGATTCTACGAGCAGTACTTC
v_gene: TRBV5-1
j_gene: TRBJ2-7
abundance: NA
d_gene: TRBD2

CDR3aa: CASSSLMNTEAFF
CDR3nt: TGCGCCAGCAGCTCTCTTATGAACACTGAAGCTTTCTTT
v_gene: TRBV5-1
j_gene: TRBJ1-1
abundance: NA
d_gene: NA

CDR3aa: CASSSVAGTGVPDTQYF
CDR3nt: TGCGCCAGCAGCTCGGTCGCGGGGACAGGGGTTCCAGATACGCAGTATTTT
v_gene: TRBV5-1
j_gene: TRBJ2-3
abundance: NA
d_gene: TRBD1

CDR3aa: CASSLKRGRRTEAFF
CDR3nt: TGTGCCAGCAGCCTTAAGAGGGGGCGCCGGACTGAAGCTTTCTTT
v_gene: TRBV9
j_gene: TRBJ1-1
abundance: NA
d_gene: TRBD1

CDR3aa: CASSPRITSSTDTQYF
CDR3nt: TGTGCCAGCAGCCCGAGAATTACTTCTAGCACAGATACGCAGTATTTT
v_gene: TRBV7-6
j_gene: TRBJ2-3
abundance: NA
d_gene: NA

CDR3aa: CASSVQGANGELFF
CDR3nt: TGTGCCAGCAGTGTTCAGGGGGCTAACGGGGAGCTGTTTTTT
v_gene: TRBV6-1
j_gene: TRBJ2-2
abundance: NA
d_gene: TRBD1

CDR3aa: CASRLDRAYEQYF
CDR3nt: TGTGCCAGCAGGCTGGACAGGGCCTACGAGCAGTACTTC
v_gene: TRBV6-1
j_gene: TRBJ2-7
abundance: NA
d_gene: TRBD1

CDR3aa: CASSAPGTGVSEQYF
CDR3nt: TGTGCCAGCAGTGCCCCTGGGACAGGGGTATCCGAGCAGTACTTC
v_gene: TRBV28
j_gene: TRBJ2-7
abundance: NA
d_gene: TRBD1

CDR3aa: CASSSGLAADTQYF
CDR3nt: TGTGCCAGCAGCTCAGGACTAGCGGCAGATACGCAGTATTTT
v_gene: TRBV11-2
j_gene: TRBJ2-3
abundance: NA
d_gene: TRBD2

CDR3aa: CASSRTSGDLSSTDTQYF
CDR3nt: TGTGCCAGCAGCAGGACTAGCGGGGACCTCTCTAGCACAGATACGCAGTATTTT
v_gene: TRBV7-9
j_gene: TRBJ2-3
abundance: NA
d_gene: TRBD2

CDR3aa: CASSLMFAGGGSYEQYF
CDR3nt: TGTGCCAGCAGCTTAATGTTTGCGGGGGGCGGGTCCTACGAGCAGTACTTC
v_gene: TRBV7-2
j_gene: TRBJ2-7
abundance: NA
d_gene: TRBD2

CDR3aa: CASSEGQGTEQFF
CDR3nt: TGTGCCAGCAGTGAGGGGCAGGGGACGGAGCAGTTCTTC
v_gene: TRBV6-4
j_gene: TRBJ2-1
abundance: NA
d_gene: NA

CDR3aa: CASSAEASSGASSYEQYF
CDR3nt: TGTGCCAGCAGCGCCGAGGCGTCTAGCGGGGCTTCATCCTACGAGCAGTACTTC
v_gene: TRBV7-6
j_gene: TRBJ2-7
abundance: NA
d_gene: TRBD2

CDR3aa: CASSSPRGAGTEAFF
CDR3nt: TGTGCCAGCAGTTCCCCCAGGGGGGCGGGCACTGAAGCTTTCTTT
v_gene: TRBV6-6
j_gene: TRBJ1-1
abundance: NA
d_gene: TRBD1

CDR3aa: CASSEGGGGSYEQYF
CDR3nt: TGTGCCAGCAGTGAAGGCGGAGGCGGTTCCTACGAGCAGTACTTC
v_gene: TRBV6-1
j_gene: TRBJ2-7
abundance: few
d_gene: NA

CDR3aa: CASSETGSYEQYF
CDR3nt: TGTGCCAGCAGCGAGACAGGATCCTACGAGCAGTACTTC
v_gene: TRBV4-2
j_gene: TRBJ2-7
abundance: NA
d_gene: NA

CDR3aa: CASSTGTPEVRAPYEQYF
CDR3nt: TGTGCCAGCAGTACCGGAACCCCCGAGGTCAGGGCCCCCTACGAGCAGTACTTC
v_gene: TRBV6-7
j_gene: TRBJ2-7
abundance: NA
d_gene: NA

CDR3aa: CASSSAGGDEQFF
CDR3nt: TGTGCCAGCAGCTCCGCTGGGGGGGATGAGCAGTTCTTC
v_gene: TRBV7-7
j_gene: TRBJ2-1
abundance: NA
d_gene: TRBD2

CDR3aa: CASRAQGWSTEAFF
CDR3nt: TGTGCCAGTAGGGCACAGGGGTGGTCCACTGAAGCTTTCTTT
v_gene: TRBV19
j_gene: TRBJ1-1
abundance: NA
d_gene: TRBD1

CDR3aa: CSVETAAAKVVGF
CDR3nt: TGCAGCGTTGAAACGGCGGCTGCCAAGGTGGTCGGCTTC
v_gene: TRBV29-1
j_gene: TRBJ1-2
abundance: NA
d_gene: NA

CDR3aa: CASSQTSGSSYEQYF
CDR3nt: TGTGCCAGCTCACAGACTAGCGGGAGCTCCTACGAGCAGTACTTC
v_gene: TRBV18
j_gene: TRBJ2-7
abundance: NA
d_gene: TRBD2

CDR3aa: CASSGTGGWDTEAFF
CDR3nt: TGTGCCAGCAGCGGGACAGGGGGCTGGGACACTGAAGCTTTCTTT
v_gene: TRBV14
j_gene: TRBJ1-1
abundance: NA
d_gene: TRBD1

CDR3aa: CASSIGRNSQETQYF
CDR3nt: TGTGCCAGTAGTATCGGGAGGAACAGCCAAGAGACCCAGTACTTC
v_gene: TRBV19
j_gene: TRBJ2-5
abundance: NA
d_gene: TRBD2

CDR3aa: CASSVEGFSYNEQFF
CDR3nt: TGTGCCAGCAGCGTAGAGGGGTTCTCCTACAATGAGCAGTTCTTC
v_gene: TRBV9
j_gene: TRBJ2-1
abundance: NA
d_gene: NA

CDR3aa: CASSLQTGPDTQYF
CDR3nt: TGTGCCAGCTCACTCCAGACAGGCCCAGATACGCAGTATTTT
v_gene: TRBV18
j_gene: TRBJ2-3
abundance: NA
d_gene: NA